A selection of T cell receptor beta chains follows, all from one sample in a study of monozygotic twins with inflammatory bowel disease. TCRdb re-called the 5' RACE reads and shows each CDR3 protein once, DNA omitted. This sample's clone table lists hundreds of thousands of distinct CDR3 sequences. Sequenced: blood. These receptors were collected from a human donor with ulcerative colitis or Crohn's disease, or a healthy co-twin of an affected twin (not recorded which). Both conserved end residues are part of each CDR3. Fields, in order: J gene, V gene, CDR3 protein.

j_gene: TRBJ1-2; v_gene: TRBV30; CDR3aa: CAWSERDRVFTF
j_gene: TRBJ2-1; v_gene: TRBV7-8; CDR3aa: CASRRGQGRSYNEQFF
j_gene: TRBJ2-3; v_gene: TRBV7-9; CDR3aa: CASKSAGPQDTQYF
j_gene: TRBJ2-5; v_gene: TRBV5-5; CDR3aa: CASSLWRGSQETQYF
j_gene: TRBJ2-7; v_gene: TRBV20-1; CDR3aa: CSVPQGSSYEQYF
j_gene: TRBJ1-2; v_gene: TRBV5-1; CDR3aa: CASSVGTGSDGYTF
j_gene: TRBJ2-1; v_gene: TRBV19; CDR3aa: CASSTPGTGYNEQFF
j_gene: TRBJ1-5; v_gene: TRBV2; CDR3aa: CASSKELSNQPQHF
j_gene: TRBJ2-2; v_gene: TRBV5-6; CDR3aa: CASSLVDRNTGELFF
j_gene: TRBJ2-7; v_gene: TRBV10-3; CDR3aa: CAISQTDRGAYEQYF
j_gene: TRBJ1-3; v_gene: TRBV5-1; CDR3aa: CASSLEYGISGNTIYF
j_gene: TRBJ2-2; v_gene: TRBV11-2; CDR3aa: CASHGNSLNTGELFF
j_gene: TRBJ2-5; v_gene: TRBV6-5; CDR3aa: CASSYSEYQRETQYF
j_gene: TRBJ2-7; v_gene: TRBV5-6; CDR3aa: CASRERGPIYEQYF
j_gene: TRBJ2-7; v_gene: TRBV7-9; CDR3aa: CASSHMGYYEQYF
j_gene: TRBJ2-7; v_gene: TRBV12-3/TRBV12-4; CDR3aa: CASSLASGKTPYEQYF
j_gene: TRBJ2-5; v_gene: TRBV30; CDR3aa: CAWWDDRLTQYF
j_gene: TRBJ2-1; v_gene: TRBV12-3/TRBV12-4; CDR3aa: CASRPDRAGYNEQFF
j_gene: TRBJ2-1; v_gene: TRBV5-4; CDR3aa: CASSFVGPEQFF
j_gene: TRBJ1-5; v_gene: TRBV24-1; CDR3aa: CATSERYNQPQHF
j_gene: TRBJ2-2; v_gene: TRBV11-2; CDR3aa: CASRTTNTGELFF
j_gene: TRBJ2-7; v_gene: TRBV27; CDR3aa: CASSFVGGLSYEQYF
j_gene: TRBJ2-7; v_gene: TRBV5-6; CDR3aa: CASSPNRASYEQYF
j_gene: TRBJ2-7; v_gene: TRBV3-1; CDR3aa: CASSQGRGGEQYF